This TCR beta chain was found in a study of T cell responses to AZD1222 COVID-19 vaccine. Overall study findings and caveats: Repertoire samples came only from after the peak T cell response. Regions 160-218 and 743-854 held dominance among vaccine-associated CD4 TCRs, which spanned spike. Donors in the cohort were predominantly white British and more often female, and clonal diversity was possibly underestimated. Baseline serology detected seropositivity in only a handful of AZD1222 recipients.

This CDR3 region has 14 residues. Per germline, CDR1 GTSNPN and CDR2 SVGIG (reference sequence). V gave up 3 bases and J gave up 5 bases; unmatched junction bases: 9. As to this clone: Its antigen is as yet unknown.

Repertoires were generated with immunoSEQ multiplex PCR, while TCRdb's copy carries only in-frame clones and drops some. The sample carries about 96,000 clones, roughly 87% recorded once. This clonotype was sampled from an adult in good health. The sequencing here drew on peripheral blood, taken on day 0 of AZD1222 vaccination. V and J are TRBV30 and TRBJ1-2, with 7 positions matching TRBD1. DNA of the CDR3: TGTGCCTGGAGCTCGTCAGGGGGATCATATGGCTACACCTTC. Its protein is CAWSSSGGSYGYTF.